The 32 T cell receptor beta chains below come from one sample, sequenced in a study of T cell responses to AZD1222 COVID-19 vaccine (dated by TCRdb to the early 2020s). The receptor library was made with the immunoSEQ multiplex PCR assay. TCRdb holds this immuneACCESS table with in-frame rearrangements only. Some clones are missing; in checked studies, unresolved V genes explain under half, and the rest has no known cause. This sample is represented by about 85,000 clones; roughly 87% of them were singletons. The ten largest account for around 5.8% of the sample. Explained via the paper, the time point label denotes: baseline before first vaccination. Sequenced here: peripheral blood, sampled on day 0 of AZD1222 vaccination. All receptors derive from an adult in good health.

The chain links TRBV7-9 to TRBJ2-1; D might be TRBD2 (6 bases). V was clipped by 5 bases and J by 1 base, with 12 bases between them. CDR3 length: 15 residues. Germline V CDR1 and CDR2: SEHNR, FQNEAQ (reference sequence). DNA for the CDR3: TGTGCCAGCAGCCGGGGCGGGGTATCCTACAATGAGCAGTTCTTC. Translation: CASSRGGVSYNEQFF.

The V and J genes are TRBV5-1 and TRBJ1-4; the D gene is possibly TRBD1 (5 bases). Germline values: CDR1 SGHRS, CDR2 YFSETQ. The V end lost 4 bases, the J end lost 7 bases, and 17 bases lay between the germline ends. This CDR3 comprises 15 residues. CDR3 sequence (DNA): TGCGCCAGCAGCCCGGACCCGGGGGTGGGTGAAAAACTGTTTTTT. This translates into CASSPDPGVGEKLFF.

The chain couples TRBV5-6 to TRBJ1-2; the D gene is possibly TRBD1 (5 bases). The CDR3 consists of 14 residues. Germline-derived CDR1 and CDR2 are SGHDT and YYEEEE. Trimming pared 0 bases from V and 4 bases from J, leaving 10 bases between. The CDR3 is CASSLGGEVYGYTF. The DNA for the CDR3 is TGTGCCAGCAGCTTGGGAGGGGAAGTCTATGGCTACACCTTC.

The chain couples TRBV4-2 to TRBJ2-1; D ambiguous. The CDR3 runs to 14 residues. Germline CDR1 and CDR2: LGHNA and YNFKEQ. V dropped 0 bases and J dropped 7 bases, with 10 bases sitting between them. DNA of the CDR3: TGTGCCAGCAGCCAAGATTTCACCGGTAATGAGCAGTTCTTC. Translated: CASSQDFTGNEQFF.

The chain couples TRBV18 to TRBJ2-3; no clear D gene. Germline assignment: CDR1 KGHSH and CDR2 LQKENI. V lost 3 bases, J lost 5 bases, and 6 bases lay in between. This CDR3 spans 12 amino acids. DNA for the CDR3: TGTGCCAGCTCACCCCTTATAGATACGCAGTATTTT. Protein: CASSPLIDTQYF.

J is TRBJ2-4 and V is TRBV27; tentatively, D is TRBD2 (6 bases). CDR1 and CDR2 (germline): MNHEY, SMNVEV (reference sequence). V shed 6 bases and J shed 8 bases, with 14 bases lying between them. This CDR3 region has 13 residues. The CDR3 bases are TGTGCCAGCAGCGCGGGGTGGGGGGACATTCAGTACTTC. This gives the protein CASSAGWGDIQYF.

The V gene is TRBV7-3, the J gene TRBJ1-6; 7 nucleotides match TRBD1. Germline values: CDR1 SGHTA, CDR2 FQGTGA. The CDR3 loop spans 15 amino acids. J gave up 7 bases and V 3 bases, and 6 bases lay outside the gene matches. CDR3 loop: CASSFTGDQNSPLHF. The CDR3 DNA reads TGTGCCAGCAGCTTCACAGGGGACCAGAATTCACCCCTCCACTTT.

The J gene is TRBJ1-5, the V gene TRBV10-3; no clear D. Germline V gene sequence: CDR1 ENHRY, CDR2 SYGVKD. V was cut by 4 bases and J by 5 bases, with 12 bases left in between. The CDR3 runs to 14 residues. As DNA, the CDR3 is TGTGCCATCAGTGGACGGACTAAGGATCAGCCCCAGCATTTT. The encoded protein is CAISGRTKDQPQHF.

The rearrangement joins TRBV4-2 to TRBJ2-1; weak D call: TRBD1 (6 bases). Germline V CDR1 and CDR2: LGHNA, YNFKEQ. CDR3 length: 13 amino acids. V gave up 4 bases and J gave up 8 bases, with 12 bases separating them. DNA for the CDR3: TGTGCCAGCAGCCCAGGGGATACGGATGAGCAGTTCTTC. It translates to CASSPGDTDEQFF.

A word on this clone: Its ends do not fully match the called genes, so a read error is possible. This chain uses TRBV5-1 with TRBJ2-5, with a tentative D call TRBD2 (5 bases). Germline V gene data show CDR1 as SGHRS and CDR2 as YFSETQ. CDR3 length: 13 amino acids. The CDR3 DNA is TGCGCCAGCAGTTTGGACGGGGAAAAGACCCAGTACTTC. This encodes CASSLDGEKTQYF.

This chain connects TRBV28 to TRBJ2-1; weak D call: TRBD1 (5 bases). Germline V gene data show CDR1 as MDHEN and CDR2 as SYDVKM. CDR3 length equals 16 residues. Trimming cost V 5 bases and J 5 bases, with 19 bases left between them. CDR3 sequence: CASSPQGAFTHNEQFF. DNA for the CDR3: TGTGCCAGCAGTCCCCAAGGGGCTTTTACACACAATGAGCAGTTCTTC.

This clone was picked up a small number of times. The V call is TRBV19, the J call TRBJ1-4; TRBD1 aligns across 7 bases. CDR1 is LNHDA and CDR2 is SQIVND in the germline V gene (reference sequence). After removal of 9 bases from V and 5 bases from J, the junction contained 12 bases not matched to a gene. The CDR3 is 15 residues long. Written as DNA, the CDR3 is TGTGCCAGGGCCCTGAACAGGGGCCAGAATGAAAAACTGTTTTTT. Protein product: CARALNRGQNEKLFF.

The V and J genes are TRBV5-1 and TRBJ2-3; D tentatively fits TRBD1 or TRBD2 (5 bases each). This CDR3 comprises 15 residues. From germline, CDR1 is SGHRS and CDR2 YFSETQ. V was cut by 0 bases and J by 0 bases, with 8 bases left in between. The CDR3 nucleotides are TGCGCCAGCAGCTTGGTGGGACCAAGCACAGATACGCAGTATTTT. It translates to CASSLVGPSTDTQYF.

This clone came up a few times. The rearrangement uses TRBV30 and TRBJ1-1; D is uncertain. Germline assignment: CDR1 GTSNPN and CDR2 SVGIG (reference sequence). The CDR3 loop spans 11 amino acids. V was shortened by 1 base and J by 11 bases, with 11 bases between the two germline ends. CDR3 coding DNA: TGTGCCTGGAGTGAAGGACCCGTGGCTTTCTTT. It yields the protein CAWSEGPVAFF.

The CDR3 is CASSQSINRRNLAFF. As DNA, the CDR3 is TGTGCCAGCTCCCAAAGTATTAACCGACGGAATTTGGCTTTCTTT. This sequence joins TRBV18 and TRBJ1-1; D is uncertain. Trimming shortened V by 6 bases and J by 11 bases, and 25 bases separated the two germline ends. The CDR3 length is 15 residues. CDR1 KGHSH and CDR2 LQKENI come from the germline V gene.

The chain links TRBV27 to TRBJ2-1, with unresolved D. Per the germline V gene, CDR1 is MNHEY and CDR2 is SMNVEV (reference sequence). The V gene lost 7 bases and the J gene lost 10 bases, with 8 bases spanning the gap. The CDR3 contains 10 residues. This chain's CDR3 is CASIGEEQFF. For the CDR3, the DNA is TGTGCCAGCATAGGAGAGGAGCAGTTCTTC.

This clone has a single count. The V call is TRBV18, the J call TRBJ1-1, with 7 positions matching TRBD1. This CDR3 comprises 14 residues. In germline, CDR1 is KGHSH, CDR2 LQKENI. Unmatched junction bases numbered 7, after V lost 6 bases and J lost 3 bases. CDR3 nucleotides: TGTGCCAGCTCGCTTACCCAGGGGGACACTGAAGCTTTCTTT. This translates into CASSLTQGDTEAFF.

The chain employs TRBV6-6 and TRBJ1-1; D may be TRBD1 (6 bases). The CDR3 extends over 16 amino acids. V shed 2 bases and J shed 0 bases, with 13 bases lying between them. The V gene's germline CDR1 is MNHNY and CDR2 SVGAGI (reference sequence). The CDR3 region is CASSYPRGGMNTEAFF. For the CDR3, the DNA is TGTGCCAGCAGTTACCCCAGGGGTGGGATGAACACTGAAGCTTTCTTT.

The chain links TRBV7-9 to TRBJ1-6; D ambiguous. In germline, CDR1 is SEHNR, CDR2 FQNEAQ (reference sequence). The CDR3 covers 16 residues. Trimming took 3 bases from V and 7 from J, leaving 16 bases between them. The CDR3 region is CASSLGYGRDNSPLHF. The CDR3 bases are TGTGCCAGCAGCTTGGGTTATGGCAGAGACAATTCACCCCTCCACTTT. Full variable domain (missing parts from reference TRBV7-9 and TRBJ1-6): DTGVSQNPRHKITKRGQNVTFRCDPISEHNRLYWYRQTLGQGPEFLTYFQNEAQLEKSRLLSDRFSAERPKGSFSTLEIQRTEQGDSAMYLCASSLGYGRDNSPLHFGNGTRLTVT.

V is TRBV27 and J is TRBJ2-5; D remains ambiguous. Germline-derived CDR1 and CDR2 are MNHEY and SMNVEV (reference sequence). CDR3 length: 13 residues. The V gene lost 6 bases and the J gene lost 3 bases, with 11 bases spanning the gap. In DNA form, the CDR3 reads TGTGCCAGCAGCCCCAATCCGGAAGAGACCCAGTACTTC. Protein product: CASSPNPEETQYF.

CDR3 residues: CASRRNTEAFF. The CDR3 DNA sequence: TGTGCCAGCAGGAGGAACACTGAAGCTTTCTTT. This chain links TRBV6-5 with TRBJ1-1; D gene unclear. The CDR3 extends over 11 amino acids. Germline loops: CDR1 MNHEY, CDR2 SVGAGI. The germline V and J ends were trimmed by 6 bases and 1 base, with 3 bases remaining between them.

The J gene is TRBJ1-2, the V gene TRBV28; 7 bases line up with TRBD1. Germline CDR1 MDHEN, CDR2 SYDVKM. The length of the CDR3 is 15 residues. J lost 1 base, V lost 3 bases, and 5 bases had no gene match. CDR3 DNA sequence: TGTGCCAGCAGTTTTGAGGGGGCGGGTAACTATGGCTACACCTTC. Amino acid sequence: CASSFEGAGNYGYTF.

This chain connects TRBV27 to TRBJ2-1, with TRBD2 matching over 12 bases. V was pared by 3 bases and J by 8 bases, with 8 bases of the junction left unmatched. This CDR3 spans 16 amino acids. Germline-derived CDR1 and CDR2 are MNHEY and SMNVEV (reference sequence). Here the CDR3 DNA reads TGTGCCAGCAGTTTTCTCGCGACTAGCGGGAGTCATGAGCAGTTCTTC. This translates into CASSFLATSGSHEQFF.

The gene calls are TRBV4-1 and TRBJ2-7; D uncertain. The CDR3 contains 14 residues. Looked up from germline, CDR1 is MGHRA and CDR2 is YSYEKL. Deletions cut 3 bases from V and 0 bases from J, with 9 bases between. The CDR3 nucleotides read TGCGCCAGCAGCCACCCGACTCGCTCCTACGAGCAGTACTTC. This gives the protein CASSHPTRSYEQYF.

V gene TRBV2 combines with J gene TRBJ1-2; tentative D call: TRBD1 (6 bases). This CDR3 has 15 residues. Looked up from germline, CDR1 is SNHLY and CDR2 is FYNNEI. V lost 9 bases and J 2 bases, leaving 19 bases between the germline ends. CDR3 protein: CARGGPGTANYGYTF. CDR3 DNA: TGTGCCAGAGGGGGACCCGGGACGGCCAACTATGGCTACACCTTC. Full variable domain (remainder filled in from reference TRBV2 and TRBJ1-2): EPEVTQTPSHQVTQMGQEVILRCVPISNHLYFYWYRQILGQKVEFLVSFYNNEISEKSEIFDDQFSVERPDGSNFTLKIRSTKLEDSAMYFCARGGPGTANYGYTFGSGTRLTVV.

The chain joins TRBV28 to TRBJ2-7, with 10 bases fitting TRBD2. V trimming: 8 bases; J trimming: 0 bases; junction bases outside the gene matches: 1. The CDR3 totals 13 residues. Germline CDR1 and CDR2: MDHEN and SYDVKM. DNA of the CDR3: TGTGCCAGCGCTAGCGGGAGCTCCTACGAGCAGTACTTC. Amino acids: CASASGSSYEQYF.

The chain uses TRBV28 and TRBJ1-4; 8 nucleotides line up with TRBD1. The CDR3 spans 14 residues. Losses at the gene ends were 2 bases for V and 8 bases for J; bases not matched to a gene: 4. Germline values: CDR1 MDHEN, CDR2 SYDVKM. CDR3 bases: TGTGCCAGCAGTTTACAGGGGGCGAGCGAAAAACTGTTTTTT. It encodes CASSLQGASEKLFF.

The chain recombines TRBV20-1 with TRBJ1-1; no clear D. The CDR3 sequence is 10 residues long. Germline V CDR1 and CDR2: DFQATT, SNEGSKA (reference sequence). Trimming pared 3 bases from V and 10 bases from J, leaving 9 bases between. CDR3 loop: CSASDIGAFF. CDR3 nucleotides: TGCAGTGCTAGCGACATTGGAGCTTTCTTT.

The chain is built from TRBV5-5 and TRBJ2-5; no firm D call. V was pared by 0 bases and J by 2 bases, with 8 bases between. Germline CDR1 reads SGHKS; CDR2 reads YYEKEE (reference sequence). The CDR3 consists of 14 residues. The DNA for the CDR3 is TGTGCCAGCAGCTTGGGGTCAACACAAGAGACCCAGTACTTC. Translated: CASSLGSTQETQYF.

The chain joins TRBV28 to TRBJ2-2; possible D gene TRBD1, 6 bases. Trimming took 3 bases from V and 6 from J, leaving 11 bases between them. Germline lookup yields CDR1 MDHEN and CDR2 SYDVKM. The CDR3 spans 14 residues. CDR3 loop: CASSFLQGSGELFF. The CDR3 DNA reads TGTGCCAGCAGTTTTCTACAGGGATCCGGGGAGCTGTTTTTT.

This clone is medium-sized (0.01 to 0.1%) in the sample. The CDR3: CASSRDFSSTDTQYF. DNA of the CDR3: TGTGCCAGCTCACGGGACTTTTCTAGCACAGATACGCAGTATTTT. The chain combines TRBV18 with TRBJ2-3; D may be TRBD2 (6 bases). CDR1 is KGHSH and CDR2 is LQKENI in the germline V gene. The CDR3 has 15 residues. The V end lost 4 bases, the J end lost 0 bases, and 11 bases lay between the germline ends. Full variable domain (outside the CDR3, taken from reference TRBV18 and TRBJ2-3): NAGVMQNPRHLVRRRGQEARLRCSPMKGHSHVYWYRQLPEEGLKFMVYLQKENIIDESGMPKERFSAEFPKEGPSILRIQQVVRGDSAAYFCASSRDFSSTDTQYFGPGTRLTVL.

The chain has TRBV24-1 and TRBJ1-3; D uncertain. CDR1 and CDR2 (germline): KGHDR, SFDVKD. This CDR3 is 17 amino acids long. Trimming removed 11 bases from V and 7 bases from J, with 29 bases in between. DNA of the CDR3: TGTGCCAAAAGAAAACCCGGACGCCGGGAATTGAGGAACACCATATATTTT. This translates into CAKRKPGRRELRNTIYF.